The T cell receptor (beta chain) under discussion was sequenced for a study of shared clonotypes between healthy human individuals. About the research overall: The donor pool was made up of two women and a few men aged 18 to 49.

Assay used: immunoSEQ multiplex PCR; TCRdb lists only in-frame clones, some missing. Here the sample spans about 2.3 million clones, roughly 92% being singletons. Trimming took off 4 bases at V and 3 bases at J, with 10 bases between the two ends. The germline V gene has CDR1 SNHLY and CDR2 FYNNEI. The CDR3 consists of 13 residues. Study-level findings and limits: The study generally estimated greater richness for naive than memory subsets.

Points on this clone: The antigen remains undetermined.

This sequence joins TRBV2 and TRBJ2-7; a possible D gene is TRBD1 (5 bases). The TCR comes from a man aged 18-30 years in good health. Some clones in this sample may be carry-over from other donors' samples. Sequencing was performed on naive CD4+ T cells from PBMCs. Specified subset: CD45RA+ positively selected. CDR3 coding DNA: TGTGCCAGCAGTGGGGGCGGCCTCTACGAGCAGTACTTC. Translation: CASSGGGLYEQYF.